The 12 T cell receptor beta chains in this list originate from one sample, sequenced in a study of blood T cell repertoires in COVID-19. Data came from immunoSEQ multiplex PCR; TCRdb stores just in-frame clones and leaves some out. This sample has some 380,000 clones, with nearly 90% found just once. Sequencing was done on a sample of peripheral blood. All receptors derive from a man aged 18 to 35 with active or convalescent COVID-19.

This rearrangement joins TRBV5-6 to TRBJ2-7, with D possibly TRBD1 on 6 matching bases. Germline assignment: CDR1 SGHDT and CDR2 YYEEEE. The V and J ends lost 4 bases and 2 bases respectively, with 19 bases between them. The CDR3 loop spans 16 amino acids. The CDR3 region is CASSVRAGTNTYEQYF. DNA of the CDR3: TGTGCCAGCAGCGTCAGGGCTGGGACAAATACCTACGAGCAGTACTTC.

V usage is TRBV5-1 and J usage is TRBJ1-1; D gene unclear. The germline CDR1 and CDR2 sequences are SGHRS and YFSETQ. This CDR3 contains 12 residues. Trimming removed 0 bases from V and 6 bases from J, with 6 bases in between. CDR3 protein: CASSLGRAEAFF. The CDR3 DNA sequence: TGCGCCAGCAGCTTGGGGAGAGCTGAAGCTTTCTTT.

The rearrangement joins TRBV3-1 (or the pseudogene TRBV3-2) to TRBJ2-3; the D is unclear. CDR3 length: 14 residues. Trimming stripped 2 bases from V and 5 bases from J, with 11 bases between. Germline V gene sequence: CDR1 LGHDT, CDR2 YNNKEL (reference sequence). This chain's CDR3 is CASSQTLPEDTQYF. Written as DNA, the CDR3 is TGTGCCAGCAGCCAAACACTACCAGAAGATACGCAGTATTTT.

The genes are TRBV3-1 (or the pseudogene TRBV3-2) and TRBJ1-6; TRBD1 aligns across 12 bases. CDR1 is LGHDT and CDR2 is YNNKEL in the germline V gene (reference sequence). The CDR3 is 19 residues long. After removal of 1 base from V and 3 bases from J, the junction contained 7 bases not matched to a gene. The CDR3, as DNA: TGTGCCAGCAGCCAAGGCCCGGGACAGGGGGCGATCTATAATTCACCCCTCCACTTT. Amino acid sequence: CASSQGPGQGAIYNSPLHF.

Details on this clone: Other DNA sequences in this sample translate to the same CDR3. The rearrangement links TRBV3-1 (or the pseudogene TRBV3-2) to TRBJ1-1; tentative D call: TRBD1 (6 bases). The V end lost 4 bases, the J end lost 4 bases, and 10 bases lay between the germline ends. The CDR3 length is 13 residues. Germline CDR1 is LGHDT and CDR2 is YNNKEL (reference sequence). The CDR3, as DNA: TGTGCCAGCAGCCGAAGAGGGGGCACTGAAGCTTTCTTT. This encodes CASSRRGGTEAFF.

The CDR3 sequence is CASSLDSLGYGYTF. DNA of the CDR3: TGTGCCAGTAGTTTGGACAGCCTGGGGTATGGCTACACCTTC. This sequence joins TRBV19 and TRBJ1-2; TRBD1 is a possible D gene (6 bases). The CDR3 extends over 14 amino acids. Germline V gene data show CDR1 as LNHDA and CDR2 as SQIVND (reference sequence). V gave up 5 bases and J gave up 5 bases, with 15 bases separating them.

V and J are TRBV2 and TRBJ2-1; D is perhaps TRBD2 (7 bases). The germline V and J ends were trimmed by 4 bases and 8 bases, with 30 bases remaining between them. Germline V gene lookup returns CDR1 SNHLY and CDR2 FYNNEI. The CDR3 has 19 residues. The CDR3 reads CASSVDVTLRGRAGYEQFF. CDR3 bases: TGTGCCAGCAGTGTAGATGTCACTTTGCGGGGGCGCGCCGGGTATGAGCAGTTCTTC.

The chain combines TRBV6-1 with TRBJ2-7; the match to TRBD1 covers 9 bases. Germline V gives CDR1 MNHNS, CDR2 SASEGT. The CDR3 is 16 residues long. The trim removed 6 bases at V and 0 bases at J, leaving 9 bases unmatched. The DNA for the CDR3 is TGTGCCAGCAGAGAACCGGGACAGGGATTCTCCTACGAGCAGTACTTC. Translated: CASREPGQGFSYEQYF.

The chain has TRBV24-1 and TRBJ2-1; 14 bases map to TRBD2. CDR1 KGHDR and CDR2 SFDVKD come from the germline V gene. The V segment lost 3 bases and the J segment 10 bases; nucleotides outside the gene matches: 7. CDR3 length: 16 residues. The CDR3 loop reads CATSDIPGLAGDEQFF. In DNA form, the CDR3 reads TGTGCCACCAGTGATATTCCGGGACTAGCGGGAGACGAGCAGTTCTTC.

CDR3 residues: CASSQDFAGGANEQFF. The CDR3 region has the DNA TGCGCCAGCAGCCAAGATTTCGCGGGAGGAGCGAATGAGCAGTTCTTC. The J gene is TRBJ2-1, the V gene TRBV4-3, with 8 bases that match TRBD2. This CDR3 is 16 amino acids long. The J segment lost 7 bases and the V segment lost 0 bases, leaving 8 bases of the junction unmatched. The germline CDR1 and CDR2 sequences are LGHNA and YSLEER.

The rearrangement joins TRBV11-3 to TRBJ2-1; tentative D call: TRBD2 (5 bases). V lost 4 bases and J lost 0, with 13 bases in between. Germline CDR1 is SGHNT and CDR2 is YENEEA. The CDR3 length is 16 residues. CDR3 region: CASSSSGAHSYNEQFF. In nucleotides, the CDR3 is TGTGCCAGCAGCTCGAGCGGAGCCCACTCCTACAATGAGCAGTTCTTC.

The chain links TRBV28 to TRBJ1-4; D uncertain. Trimming removed 8 bases at V and 5 bases at J, with 15 bases between. This CDR3 spans 14 amino acids. Per germline, CDR1 MDHEN and CDR2 SYDVKM. CDR3 residues: CASSLTRINEKLFF. The CDR3 region has the DNA TGTGCCAGCTCCCTTACCAGAATAAATGAAAAACTGTTTTTT. Full variable domain (missing parts from reference TRBV28 and TRBJ1-4): DVKVTQSSRYLVKRTGEKVFLECVQDMDHENMFWYRQDPGLGLRLIYFSYDVKMKEKGDIPEGYSVSREKKERFSLILESASTNQTSMYLCASSLTRINEKLFFGSGTQLSVL.